This entry lists 30 T cell receptor beta chains sequenced from one sample in a study of breast tumors, draining lymph nodes, adjacent tissues. Breast cancer patients provided tissue from their axillary draining lymph nodes. TCRdb re-derived calls from the multiplex PCR reads in MiXCR, one entry per CDR3 protein. The sample lists 150,000 to 200,000 distinct CDR3 sequences; about 33% were seen once. The sequencing sample was made of axillary lymph node tissue. These receptors originate from a female donor with breast cancer. Some clones in this sample may be carry-over from other donors' samples.

The chain carries TRBV10-3 and TRBJ2-7, with 10 positions matching TRBD2. The V gene's germline CDR1 is ENHRY and CDR2 SYGVKD. CDR3 length: 15 residues. The trim removed 6 bases at V and 0 bases at J, leaving 5 bases unmatched. Written as DNA, the CDR3 is TGTGCCATCAGGACCGGGACTAGCGACTCCTACGAGCAGTACTTC. It yields the protein CAIRTGTSDSYEQYF.

Concerning this clonotype itself: A much larger clone is a single base away; this may be a read error. This CDR3 is CASSLTGPGLAGVHEQFF. The CDR3 region has the DNA TGTGCCAGCAGCTTGACAGGGCCGGGACTAGCGGGAGTGCATGAGCAGTTCTTC. The chain is built from TRBV7-3 and TRBJ2-1; TRBD2 agrees at 14 bases. The CDR3 is made up of 18 amino acids. V trimming: 3 bases; J trimming: 8 bases; junction bases outside the gene matches: 12. CDR1 and CDR2 (germline): SGHTA, FQGTGA.

The V call is TRBV7-2, the J call TRBJ2-5; 8 nucleotides line up with TRBD2. CDR3 length: 15 amino acids. Losses at the gene ends were 2 bases for V and 2 bases for J; bases not matched to a gene: 4. Germline-derived CDR1 and CDR2 are SGHTA and FQGNSA. The chain's CDR3 is CASSLLAGQQETQYF. CDR3 in DNA: TGTGCCAGCAGCTTATTAGCGGGGCAGCAAGAGACCCAGTACTTC.

This clonotype was seen repeatedly, ten times or more. The chain couples TRBV18 to TRBJ2-5; possibly TRBD1 or TRBD2 for D (5 bases each). The CDR3 contains 17 residues. Germline V lookup: CDR1 KGHSH, CDR2 LQKENI. The ends were cut back, 2 bases at V and 4 bases at J, with 20 bases in the middle. The CDR3 region is CASSPAPLQGVGETQYF. CDR3 nucleotide sequence: TGTGCCAGCTCACCAGCCCCCCTTCAGGGAGTTGGAGAGACCCAGTACTTC.

On this clonotype: This could be a read error, since a much larger clone is one nucleotide away. This chain links TRBV12-5 with TRBJ2-7, with 7 positions matching TRBD1. The CDR3 extends over 15 amino acids. Germline loops: CDR1 LGHNT, CDR2 FRNRAP. V lost 3 bases, J lost 2 bases, and 7 bases stayed unmatched. In DNA form, the CDR3 reads TGTGCTAGTGGTTTCGTCGAGGGGGCCGCCTACGAGCAGTACTTC. This gives the protein CASGFVEGAAYEQYF.

This clonotype was seen ten or more times. The J gene is TRBJ2-3, the V gene TRBV27; perhaps TRBD2 as D (5 bases). Germline assignment: CDR1 MNHEY and CDR2 SMNVEV (reference sequence). The CDR3 is 15 amino acids. The V end was cut by 8 bases, the J end by 2 bases, with 17 bases between. The CDR3 loop is CASVSTMDFTDTQYF. As DNA, the CDR3 is TGTGCCAGCGTTAGTACGATGGACTTCACAGATACGCAGTATTTT.

As regards this clonotype: A much larger clone lies a single base off, so this may be a read error. CDR3 coding DNA: TGTGCCAGCAGAAGAGGAATTGGCGGGAGCTCCTACAATCAGCAGTTCTTC. It encodes CASRRGIGGSSYNQQFF. The chain combines TRBV7-9 with TRBJ2-1, with 7 bases matching TRBD2. The CDR3 is 17 amino acids. From germline, CDR1 is SEHNR and CDR2 FQNEAQ (reference sequence).

This clonotype was seen at least ten times. The CDR3 DNA is TGTGCCAGCACCCGAGCAGGGGCAGGGGGCTACACCTTC. It is translated as CASTRAGAGGYTF. The chain is built from TRBV12-3 or TRBV12-4 and TRBJ1-2, with D perhaps TRBD1 (6 bases). Between the trimmed V and J ends, which lost 7 bases and 8 bases, there was a span of 17 bases. This CDR3 has 13 residues.

This clonotype showed up many times. The V call is TRBV9, the J call TRBJ2-1; TRBD1 aligns across 11 bases. The trim removed 5 bases at V and 4 bases at J, leaving 5 bases unmatched. Germline V gives CDR1 SGDLS, CDR2 YYNGEE. This CDR3 spans 15 amino acids. CDR3 nucleotides: TGTGCCAGCAGTGGCGGGACAGGGGGGTACAATGAGCAGTTCTTC. Translated: CASSGGTGGYNEQFF.

There are a few counts of this clonotype. V is TRBV2 and J is TRBJ2-5; perhaps TRBD1 as D (6 bases). CDR3 length: 17 residues. The V and J ends lost 4 bases and 5 bases respectively, with 23 bases between them. Germline loops: CDR1 SNHLY, CDR2 FYNNEI. CDR3 nucleotide sequence: TGTGCCAGCAGTGCTTCGCAGACAGGCTCTGGGGAGGAGACCCAGTACTTC. Translated, it gives CASSASQTGSGEETQYF.

V and J are TRBV7-2 and TRBJ1-6, with D perhaps TRBD1 (5 bases). CDR3 length equals 15 residues. Trimming left V 2 bases short and J 3 bases short, with 8 bases between. Germline CDR1 is SGHTA and CDR2 is FQGNSA. The CDR3 loop is CASSLNRNYNSPLHF. CDR3 coding DNA: TGTGCCAGCAGCTTAAACAGGAACTATAATTCACCCCTCCACTTT.

In the case of this clonotype: A clone one base away is much larger, so this may be a read error. The chain links TRBV6-5 to TRBJ2-3, with D tentatively TRBD2 (5 bases). In germline, CDR1 is MNHEY, CDR2 SVGAGI. V was trimmed by 6 bases and J by 0 bases, leaving 7 bases between them. This CDR3 contains 13 residues. The CDR3 spells CASREESTDTQYF. CDR3 nucleotide sequence: TGTGCCAGCAGGGAGGAGAGCACAGATACGCAGTATTTT.

This sequence joins TRBV5-6 and TRBJ2-3; a possible D gene is TRBD2 (5 bases). V dropped 7 bases and J dropped 3 bases, with 9 bases sitting between them. Per germline, CDR1 SGHDT and CDR2 YYEEEE. The CDR3 covers 12 residues. In DNA form, the CDR3 reads TGTGCCAGCTCGACGGGGACAGATACGCAGTATTTT. This gives the protein CASSTGTDTQYF. Using reference TRBV5-6 and TRBJ2-3 for the parts outside the CDR3, the full variable domain is DAGVTQSPTHLIKTRGQQVTLRCSPKSGHDTVSWYQQALGQGPQFIFQYYEEEERQRGNFPDRFSGHQFPNYSSELNVNALLLGDSALYLCASSTGTDTQYFGPGTRLTVL.

This clonotype showed up many times. The V gene is TRBV7-9, the J gene TRBJ2-7; 7 nucleotides match TRBD2. Germline CDR1 reads SEHNR; CDR2 reads FQNEAQ (reference sequence). This CDR3 is 15 amino acids long. Losses at the gene ends were 5 bases for V and 4 bases for J; bases not matched to a gene: 11. The CDR3 protein is CASSQGFGGGYEQYF. The CDR3 coding sequence is TGTGCCAGCAGCCAGGGATTTGGGGGGGGGTACGAGCAGTACTTC.

The chain employs TRBV13 and TRBJ1-6; tentative D call: TRBD1 (5 bases). Germline V CDR1 and CDR2: PRHDT, FYEKMQ (reference sequence). This CDR3 contains 15 residues. Trimming pared 3 bases from V and 8 bases from J, leaving 14 bases between. The CDR3 sequence is CASSLGGKRDSPLHF. In nucleotides, the CDR3 is TGTGCCAGCAGCTTGGGGGGGAAGAGGGATTCACCCCTCCACTTT. Full variable domain (outside the CDR3, taken from reference TRBV13 and TRBJ1-6): AAGVIQSPRHLIKEKRETATLKCYPIPRHDTVYWYQQGPGQDPQFLISFYEKMQSDKGSIPDRFSAQQFSDYHSELNMSSLELGDSALYFCASSLGGKRDSPLHFGNGTRLTVT.

Ten or more counts support this clonotype. V is TRBV15 and J is TRBJ1-5, with 7 nucleotides matching TRBD1. CDR3 size: 13 residues. Germline-derived CDR1 and CDR2 are LNHNV and YYDKDF (reference sequence). The junction had 4 bases not matched to a gene; V was cut back by 5 bases and J by 6 bases. Here the CDR3 reads CATSLRGVQPQHF. CDR3 coding DNA: TGTGCCACCAGCCTCAGGGGGGTTCAGCCCCAGCATTTT.

The chain combines TRBV7-9 with TRBJ1-2; possibly TRBD1 for D (5 bases). The V end was cut by 5 bases, the J end by 5 bases, with 15 bases between. Germline assignment: CDR1 SEHNR and CDR2 FQNEAQ (reference sequence). The CDR3 has 14 amino acids. In DNA form, the CDR3 reads TGTGCCAGCAGCCCCCAAGCGGGGGGGTATGGCTACACCTTC. This codes for CASSPQAGGYGYTF.

This clonotype has more than one count but fewer than ten. The gene calls are TRBV12-3 or TRBV12-4 and TRBJ2-1; maybe TRBD2 (6 bases). V shed 4 bases and J shed 0 bases, with 13 bases lying between them. The CDR3 spans 16 residues. The CDR3 region is CASSSIAAPSYNEQFF. The CDR3 DNA sequence: TGTGCCAGCAGTTCCATAGCGGCCCCCTCCTACAATGAGCAGTTCTTC.

To note about this clonotype: One end of the junction does not line up with germline, which may come from a read error. This rearrangement joins TRBV5-5 to TRBJ1-4; no clear D gene. Germline V lookup: CDR1 SGHKS, CDR2 YYEKEE (reference sequence). This CDR3 has 11 residues. This CDR3 is CASSFAADYKF. The CDR3 nucleotides are TGTGCCAGCAGCTTTGCAGCAGACTACAAATTT.

This clonotype was observed many times. V gene TRBV30 combines with J gene TRBJ1-6, with a weak D call TRBD1 (5 bases). The CDR3 covers 14 residues. The ends were cut back, 0 bases at V and 4 bases at J, with 7 bases in the middle. In germline, CDR1 is GTSNPN, CDR2 SVGIG (reference sequence). CDR3 in DNA: TGTGCCTGGAGTGTATCAGGGTATAATTCACCCCTCCACTTT. This encodes CAWSVSGYNSPLHF.

This sequence joins TRBV7-9 and TRBJ2-7; a weak D match, TRBD1 (6 bases). CDR1 and CDR2 from the germline V gene are SEHNR and FQNEAQ (reference sequence). This CDR3 has 16 residues. Trimming took off 4 bases at V and 0 bases at J, with 16 bases between the two ends. The DNA of the CDR3 is TGTGCCAGCAGCTCCCTGGTCGGGACACCCTCCTACGAGCAGTACTTC. Translation gives CASSSLVGTPSYEQYF. The whole variable domain, filled in from reference TRBV7-9 and TRBJ2-7, reads DTGVSQNPRHKITKRGQNVTFRCDPISEHNRLYWYRQTLGQGPEFLTYFQNEAQLEKSRLLSDRFSAERPKGSFSTLEIQRTEQGDSAMYLCASSSLVGTPSYEQYFGPGTRLTVT.

This clonotype was seen ten or more times. The chain links TRBV30 to TRBJ2-2; D is possibly TRBD2 (5 bases). The CDR3 extends over 14 amino acids. Trimming left V 0 bases short and J 3 bases short, with 8 bases between. Germline V gene sequence: CDR1 GTSNPN, CDR2 SVGIG (reference sequence). The CDR3 region has the DNA TGTGCCTGGAGTGTAAGCGGATACACCGGGGAGCTGTTTTTT. It codes for CAWSVSGYTGELFF. The variable domain in full, completed from reference TRBV30 and TRBJ2-2, reads SQTIHQWPATLVQPVGSPLSLECTVEGTSNPNLYWYRQAAGRGLQLLFYSVGIGQISSEVPQNLSASRPQDRQFILSSKKLLLSDSGFYLCAWSVSGYTGELFFGEGSRLTVL.

Ten or more counts support this clonotype. This chain links TRBV15 with TRBJ2-3, with D perhaps TRBD1 (6 bases). Germline CDR1 is LNHNV and CDR2 is YYDKDF (reference sequence). There are 18 residues in the CDR3. V shed 4 bases and J shed 2 bases, with 22 bases lying between them. In DNA form, the CDR3 reads TGTGCCACCAGCAAAGACAGGAGTACCTGGCTCTACACAGATACGCAGTATTTT. This codes for CATSKDRSTWLYTDTQYF.

This chain uses TRBV10-3 with TRBJ2-7; TRBD1 aligns across 12 bases. This CDR3 region has 15 residues. V was clipped by 7 bases and J by 6 bases; unmatched bases: 10. Germline V gene lookup returns CDR1 ENHRY and CDR2 SYGVKD. The CDR3 nucleotides read TGTGCCATCACCCCGAGCAGGGACAGGGGGCGCGAGCAGTACTTC. Translated, it gives CAITPSRDRGREQYF.

This clonotype was seen ten or more times. This chain joins TRBV7-9 and TRBJ2-7; TRBD1 matches at 9 bases. The length of the CDR3 is 16 residues. The V gene end was trimmed by 4 bases and the J gene end by 2 bases; junction bases not matched to a gene: 9. From germline, CDR1 is SEHNR and CDR2 FQNEAQ (reference sequence). The CDR3 nucleotides read TGTGCCAGCAGCTCAGGTACAGGGGGCCTCCCCTACGAGCAGTACTTC. Amino acids: CASSSGTGGLPYEQYF. The complete variable domain, with remaining parts taken from reference TRBV7-9 and TRBJ2-7, reads DTGVSQNPRHKITKRGQNVTFRCDPISEHNRLYWYRQTLGQGPEFLTYFQNEAQLEKSRLLSDRFSAERPKGSFSTLEIQRTEQGDSAMYLCASSSGTGGLPYEQYFGPGTRLTVT.

In this sample, this clonotype turned up many times. The chain joins TRBV11-3 to TRBJ2-5; TRBD2 might be the D (6 bases). Germline V lookup: CDR1 SGHNT, CDR2 YENEEA. The CDR3 is 13 amino acids. Deletions cut 5 bases from V and 7 bases from J, with 14 bases between. In DNA form, the CDR3 reads TGTGCCAGCAGCCTGAGCGTGGGGGGGACCCAGTACTTC. Translated: CASSLSVGGTQYF.

This clonotype was recorded at least ten times. This rearrangement joins TRBV7-9 to TRBJ1-4; D gene uncertain. V lost 1 base, J lost 0 bases, and 6 bases lay in between. Germline V CDR1 and CDR2: SEHNR, FQNEAQ (reference sequence). The CDR3 runs to 15 residues. CDR3 DNA sequence: TGTGCCAGCAGCTTAGGGAGTACAACTAATGAAAAACTGTTTTTT. Translating gives CASSLGSTTNEKLFF.

This clonotype was seen many times. The chain links TRBV6-5 to TRBJ2-6; D call uncertain. The V end lost 6 bases, the J end lost 0 bases, and 6 bases lay between the germline ends. Germline CDR1 MNHEY, CDR2 SVGAGI. The CDR3 consists of 14 residues. The CDR3 is CASSHYSGANVLTF. CDR3 nucleotides: TGTGCCAGCAGCCACTACTCTGGGGCCAACGTCCTGACTTTC.

This clonotype was recorded at least ten times. The chain joins TRBV19 to TRBJ1-2, with D tentatively TRBD1 (5 bases). V was cut by 1 base and J by 6 bases, with 9 bases left in between. The CDR3 contains 13 residues. Germline V gives CDR1 LNHDA, CDR2 SQIVND (reference sequence). CDR3 in amino acids: CASSIAGAHGYTF. The CDR3 bases are TGTGCCAGTAGTATAGCCGGGGCCCATGGCTACACCTTC. Full variable domain (rest looked up from reference TRBV19 and TRBJ1-2): DGGITQSPKYLFRKEGQNVTLSCEQNLNHDAMYWYRQDPGQGLRLIYYSQIVNDFQKGDIAEGYSVSREKKESFPLTVTSAQKNPTAFYLCASSIAGAHGYTFGSGTRLTVV.

This clonotype has ten or more counts. The chain combines TRBV12-3 or TRBV12-4 with TRBJ2-3; 7 nucleotides match TRBD2. Germline trimming cut 7 bases from V and 5 bases from J; bases unmatched to any gene: 18. This CDR3 has 17 residues. CDR3 in amino acids: CASKRRQYGGSVDTQYF. The CDR3 DNA reads as TGTGCCAGCAAAAGACGACAGTACGGGGGGTCTGTAGATACGCAGTATTTT.